The next 27 T cell receptor beta chains were all read from a single sample in a study of shared clonotypes between healthy human individuals. The table came from immunoSEQ multiplex PCR; TCRdb's copy has only in-frame clones and leaves some out. The table lists some 470,000 clones, about three quarters of them singletons. Source material: PBMCs. The receptors shown here come from a woman in her 40s in good health. Some clones in this sample may be carry-over from other donors' samples.

The V call is TRBV7-2, the J call TRBJ2-1; 8 bases are shared with TRBD2. CDR1 SGHTA and CDR2 FQGNSA come from the germline V gene. The CDR3 totals 15 residues. The trim removed 6 bases at V and 4 bases at J, leaving 8 bases unmatched. The CDR3 bases are TGTGCCAGCAGGTCGAGCGGGAGCCGATACAATGAGCAGTTCTTC. It translates to CASRSSGSRYNEQFF. Full variable domain (remainder filled in from reference TRBV7-2 and TRBJ2-1): GAGVSQSPSNKVTEKGKDVELRCDPISGHTALYWYRQSLGQGLEFLIYFQGNSAPDKSGLPSDRFSAERTGGSVSTLTIQRTQQEDSAVYLCASRSSGSRYNEQFFGPGTRLTVL.

A note on this clone: Given a far larger clone just one base away, this is likely a sequencing read error. The genes are TRBV5-6 and TRBJ1-2; 9 nucleotides align to TRBD1. The CDR3 is made up of 16 amino acids. Germline lookup yields CDR1 SGHDT and CDR2 YYEEEE. The CDR3 loop reads CASSWDGQGTNYGYAF. The CDR3 DNA sequence: TGTGCCAGCAGCTGGGATGGACAGGGGACAAACTATGGCTACGCCTTC.

The rearrangement uses TRBV15 and TRBJ2-7, with no clear D. CDR1 LNHNV and CDR2 YYDKDF come from the germline V gene (reference sequence). The CDR3 spans 14 residues. V lost 0 bases to trimming and J lost 5 bases, with 11 bases between them. The CDR3 region has the DNA TGTGCCACCAGCAGAGATCGGCTAGAGCACGAGCAGTACTTC. Its translation is CATSRDRLEHEQYF.

This chain uses TRBV30 with TRBJ1-5; unclear D gene. CDR3 size: 13 residues. V lost 0 bases and J 7 bases, leaving 10 bases between the germline ends. Germline V gives CDR1 GTSNPN, CDR2 SVGIG (reference sequence). Here the CDR3 DNA reads TGTGCCTGGAGTGTGATGGGTACGCAGCCCCAGCATTTT. As protein: CAWSVMGTQPQHF.

On this clone: A much bigger clone sits one base away, suggesting this may be a read error. V and J are TRBV27 and TRBJ1-1; D is ambiguous. Trimming took 2 bases from V and 3 from J, leaving 7 bases between them. This CDR3 has 13 amino acids. Germline V gene data show CDR1 as MNHEY and CDR2 as SMNVEV (reference sequence). Here the CDR3 DNA reads TGTGCCAGCAGTTTAACCCTGGACACTGAAGCTTTCTTT. It codes for CASSLTLDTEAFF.

V gene TRBV29-1 combines with J gene TRBJ2-2; no clear D. CDR1 is SQVTM, CDR2 ANQGSEA, per germline. The V end was cut by 7 bases, the J end by 0 bases, with 12 bases between. The CDR3 contains 14 residues. CDR3 bases: TGCAGCGCCGGACGGACCTCGAACACCGGGGAGCTGTTTTTT. As protein: CSAGRTSNTGELFF.

V gene TRBV29-1 combines with J gene TRBJ2-1; possibly TRBD2 for D (6 bases). Germline V gene sequence: CDR1 SQVTM, CDR2 ANQGSEA. Trimming cost V 6 bases and J 5 bases, with 14 bases left between them. CDR3 length: 13 residues. The CDR3 spells CSVRLGSNNEQFF. The CDR3 DNA reads as TGCAGCGTCAGACTAGGATCCAACAATGAGCAGTTCTTC.

The gene calls are TRBV5-6 and TRBJ1-2; D may be TRBD1 (5 bases). The germline V gene has CDR1 SGHDT and CDR2 YYEEEE. V was cut by 2 bases and J by 4 bases, with 9 bases left in between. The CDR3 extends over 13 amino acids. The CDR3 reads CASSLRGSYGYTF. CDR3 in DNA: TGTGCCAGCAGCTTAAGGGGATCCTATGGCTACACCTTC. The full variable domain, completed using reference TRBV5-6 and TRBJ1-2, is DAGVTQSPTHLIKTRGQQVTLRCSPKSGHDTVSWYQQALGQGPQFIFQYYEEEERQRGNFPDRFSGHQFPNYSSELNVNALLLGDSALYLCASSLRGSYGYTFGSGTRLTVV.

The chain recombines TRBV2 with TRBJ2-2; D is uncertain. In germline, CDR1 is SNHLY, CDR2 FYNNEI. CDR3 length equals 13 residues. Trimming removed 3 bases from V and 7 bases from J, with 9 bases in between. CDR3 residues: CASSEQRHGELFF. The CDR3 nucleotides read TGTGCCAGCAGTGAGCAGAGACACGGGGAGCTGTTTTTT.

This chain joins TRBV7-2 and TRBJ2-5; 7 bases align to TRBD2. The CDR3 covers 14 residues. Unmatched junction bases numbered 5, after V lost 5 bases and J lost 2 bases. Germline values: CDR1 SGHTA, CDR2 FQGNSA. The CDR3 region is CASSHGLDQETQYF. The DNA of the CDR3 is TGTGCCAGCAGCCACGGACTAGATCAAGAGACCCAGTACTTC.

The V and J genes are TRBV20-1 and TRBJ2-5; D ambiguous. There are 9 residues in the CDR3. The germline V and J ends were trimmed by 3 bases and 13 bases, with 9 bases remaining between them. Germline V gene lookup returns CDR1 DFQATT and CDR2 SNEGSKA (reference sequence). CDR3 sequence: CSASSATYF. CDR3 in DNA: TGCAGTGCTAGTTCAGCGACGTACTTC.

Regarding this clone: Other DNA variants within this sample encode the same CDR3. The V gene is TRBV11-2, the J gene TRBJ2-7, with 8 bases identical to TRBD2. This CDR3 contains 14 residues. Germline V gives CDR1 SGHAT, CDR2 FQNNGV. With V trimmed by 1 base and J by 3 bases, 2 bases remained unmatched. CDR3 sequence reads: CASSLAGGGYEQYF. In nucleotides, the CDR3 is TGTGCCAGCAGCTTAGCGGGAGGGGGCTACGAGCAGTACTTC.

The chain links TRBV28 to TRBJ1-1; 7 bases are shared with TRBD1. The CDR3 runs 15 residues. Germline-derived CDR1 and CDR2 are MDHEN and SYDVKM. V shed 4 bases, J shed 3 bases, and the junction held 8 bases outside the gene matches. CDR3 amino acids: CASSWTGDWDTEAFF. In nucleotides, the CDR3 is TGTGCCAGCAGTTGGACAGGCGATTGGGACACTGAAGCTTTCTTT.

The V gene is TRBV29-1, the J gene TRBJ2-5; 7 bases align to TRBD1. TRBJ2-7 explains the end of the DNA better; the J call may be wrong. This CDR3 has 13 amino acids. Germline V gives CDR1 SQVTM, CDR2 ANQGSEA. The CDR3 loop is CSASGTERYEQYF. The CDR3 coding sequence is TGCAGCGCATCCGGGACAGAGCGCTACGAGCAGTACTTC.

J is TRBJ2-3 and V is TRBV19; 8 bases fit TRBD2. The CDR3 loop spans 14 amino acids. J gave up 2 bases and V 6 bases, and 4 bases lay outside the gene matches. Germline V gene data show CDR1 as LNHDA and CDR2 as SQIVND (reference sequence). CDR3: CASRLAGFTDTQYF. The CDR3 DNA follows: TGTGCCAGTAGGCTAGCGGGTTTCACAGATACGCAGTATTTT.

As concerns this clone: An end of the junction does not agree with germline; a read error may underlie this. The rearrangement links TRBV6-5 to TRBJ1-3; 7 nucleotides align to TRBD1. This CDR3 comprises 13 residues. Germline V gene data show CDR1 as MNHEY and CDR2 as SVGAGI. The CDR3 protein is CASSSITGDLLEF. In DNA form, the CDR3 reads TGTGCCAGCAGCAGTATAACAGGGGACCTATTGGAATTT.

The chain combines TRBV15 with TRBJ2-1; TRBD2 agrees at 8 bases. CDR1 is LNHNV and CDR2 is YYDKDF in the germline V gene (reference sequence). The CDR3 contains 16 residues. V was clipped by 0 bases and J by 7 bases; unmatched bases: 8. CDR3 residues: CATSRDRSGTRNEQFF. CDR3 DNA sequence: TGTGCCACCAGCAGAGATCGTAGCGGGACTCGGAATGAGCAGTTCTTC. The variable domain in full, with the rest retrieved from reference TRBV15 and TRBJ2-1, is DAMVIQNPRYQVTQFGKPVTLSCSQTLNHNVMYWYQQKSSQAPKLLFHYYDKDFNNEADTPDNFQSRRPNTSFCFLDIRSPGLGDTAMYLCATSRDRSGTRNEQFFGPGTRLTVL.

With respect to this clone: Other nucleotide sequences in the sample specify the same CDR3. This chain connects TRBV2 to TRBJ1-5, with 7 nucleotides matching TRBD1. The CDR3 sequence is 14 residues long. The trim removed 6 bases at V and 1 base at J, leaving 3 bases unmatched. From germline, CDR1 is SNHLY and CDR2 FYNNEI. The CDR3 region has the DNA TGTGCCAGCAGAGAGACAGGGAGCAATCAGCCCCAGCATTTT. It codes for CASRETGSNQPQHF. Looking up the rest from reference TRBV2 and TRBJ1-5 gives the full variable domain: EPEVTQTPSHQVTQMGQEVILRCVPISNHLYFYWYRQILGQKVEFLVSFYNNEISEKSEIFDDQFSVERPDGSNFTLKIRSTKLEDSAMYFCASRETGSNQPQHFGDGTRLSIL.

V gene TRBV9 combines with J gene TRBJ1-4, with a tentative D call TRBD1 (6 bases). The CDR3 runs to 15 residues. Germline-derived CDR1 and CDR2 are SGDLS and YYNGEE. Deletions cut 2 bases from V and 7 bases from J, with 15 bases between. The CDR3 sequence is CASSVRGHVSEKLFF. The CDR3 region has the DNA TGTGCCAGCAGCGTCCGGGGACATGTATCTGAAAAACTGTTTTTT.

This rearrangement joins TRBV7-2 to TRBJ2-3; D not certain. Trimming removed 3 bases at V and 4 bases at J, with 14 bases between. This CDR3 has 15 amino acids. CDR1 and CDR2 from the germline V gene are SGHTA and FQGNSA. For the CDR3, the DNA is TGTGCCAGCAGCTTTAGCTTAGGGCAGGCAGATACGCAGTATTTT. Translated, it gives CASSFSLGQADTQYF. Using reference TRBV7-2 and TRBJ2-3 for the parts outside the CDR3, the full variable domain is GAGVSQSPSNKVTEKGKDVELRCDPISGHTALYWYRQSLGQGLEFLIYFQGNSAPDKSGLPSDRFSAERTGGSVSTLTIQRTQQEDSAVYLCASSFSLGQADTQYFGPGTRLTVL.

This clone has just one count. J is TRBJ1-4 and V is TRBV30; D is undetermined. Germline V lookup: CDR1 GTSNPN, CDR2 SVGIG (reference sequence). The CDR3 is 15 residues long. The V end was cut by 2 bases, the J end by 5 bases, with 15 bases between. CDR3 region: CAWSPPLGRNEKLFF. CDR3 nucleotides: TGTGCCTGGAGTCCTCCACTGGGGAGGAATGAAAAACTGTTTTTT.

The chain recombines TRBV30 with TRBJ1-3, with a tentative D call TRBD1 (6 bases). Germline loops: CDR1 GTSNPN, CDR2 SVGIG (reference sequence). V lost 6 bases and J 4 bases, leaving 16 bases between the germline ends. This CDR3 region has 14 residues. The CDR3 sequence: CACPVGGSGNTIYF. CDR3 nucleotide sequence: TGTGCCTGCCCGGTAGGGGGGTCCGGAAACACCATATATTTT.

The V gene is TRBV28, the J gene TRBJ1-2, with unresolved D. The germline V gene has CDR1 MDHEN and CDR2 SYDVKM. The CDR3 sequence is 16 residues long. V lost 6 bases and J 1 base, leaving 18 bases between the germline ends. The CDR3 DNA is TGTGCCAGCAGCCCCCACCGGGCGGGGATTAACTATGGCTACACCTTC. Its translation: CASSPHRAGINYGYTF.

The rearrangement uses TRBV7-2 and TRBJ2-3; TRBD2 agrees at 11 bases. The ends lost 5 bases at V and 3 bases at J; junction bases unmatched: 7. Looked up from germline, CDR1 is SGHTA and CDR2 is FQGNSA. The CDR3 consists of 16 residues. This chain's CDR3 is CASSRRSGRATDTQYF. The CDR3 DNA reads TGTGCCAGCAGCCGACGTAGCGGGAGGGCGACAGATACGCAGTATTTT.

V gene TRBV10-3 combines with J gene TRBJ2-2; TRBD2 matches at 7 bases. Per the germline V gene, CDR1 is ENHRY and CDR2 is SYGVKD. The CDR3 length is 15 residues. With 6 bases clipped from V and 2 bases from J, the junction kept 6 bases outside the gene matches. CDR3 coding DNA: TGTGCCATCAGCCAGGGACTACTTAACACCGGGGAGCTGTTTTTT. This codes for CAISQGLLNTGELFF.

The rearrangement links TRBV6-4 to TRBJ2-5, with a possible D match to TRBD1 (6 bases). The assigned J gene may be wrong: the sequence end matches TRBJ2-7 better. The CDR3 extends over 16 amino acids. Germline V gene lookup returns CDR1 MRHNA and CDR2 SNTAGT. The CDR3 DNA reads as TGTGCCAGCAGTGTCAAAGCAGGGGCTAGTTCCTACGAGCAGTACTTC. Residues: CASSVKAGASSYEQYF.

The V gene is TRBV7-2, the J gene TRBJ2-1; the match to TRBD1 covers 11 bases. Germline loops: CDR1 SGHTA, CDR2 FQGNSA. V trimming: 5 bases; J trimming: 9 bases; junction bases outside the gene matches: 6. The CDR3 has 14 residues. The CDR3 DNA follows: TGTGCCAGCAGCACCCGGACAGGGGGCTTTGAGCAGTTCTTC. This translates into CASSTRTGGFEQFF.